This TCR beta chain was sequenced for a study of HIV-infected patients and healthy controls. The CDR3 consists of 14 residues. V lost 2 bases, J lost 4 bases, and 4 bases stayed unmatched. Germline CDR1 ENHRY, CDR2 SYGVKD. MiXCR was run by TCRdb on the 5' RACE reads, yielding one entry per CDR3 protein. The sample holds approximately 64,000 distinct CDR3 sequences, roughly a fifth seen once. The source is a human donor in good health. Sequenced material: CD4+ T cells from blood. The chain is built from TRBV10-3 and TRBJ2-7, with 8 nucleotides matching TRBD2. CDR3 amino acids: CAISEQAGVYEQYF. The DNA for the CDR3 is TGTGCCATCAGTGAGCAAGCGGGGGTGTACGAGCAGTACTTC.